This paragraph covers one T cell receptor (beta chain) sequence. These data are taken from a study of blood T cell repertoires in COVID-19. The assay was immunoSEQ multiplex PCR, and TCRdb's table has in-frame clones only and misses some. The table shows roughly 360,000 clones, with around 87% occurring only once. The CDR3 runs to 18 residues. J gave up 2 bases and V 0 bases, and 7 bases lay outside the gene matches. Germline-derived CDR1 and CDR2 are SGHVS and FNYEAQ. The participants were between about 18 and 90 years old and came from some 25 US areas. The chain links TRBV7-6 to TRBJ2-2; TRBD2 agrees at 9 bases. Sample: PBMCs or T cells enriched from blood (not recorded which). The sequence came from a man younger than 40 who had recovered from COVID-19. The CDR3 region is CASSLAALAGTNTGELFF. In DNA form, the CDR3 reads TGTGCCAGCAGCTTAGCGGCGCTAGCGGGGACAAACACCGGGGAGCTGTTTTTT.